The next 2 T cell receptor beta chains were all read from a single sample in a study of blood T cells in healthy people across ages (dated by TCRdb to between 2015 and 2017). The library was built by means of 5' RACE. For sequencing, an Illumina HiSeq 2500 was employed. A second 7 to 11 cycle PCR used a sample-barcoded 5' primer and a J-beta primer mix. The raw public reads went through TCRdb reprocessing: fastp at Q25, MiXCR clone calling, in-frame beta chains kept. CDR3 protein sequences are deduplicated, and each keeps its most common genes and DNA. For this sample there are around 1.5 million distinct CDR3 sequences; about 31% appear just once. Together, the top ten hold about 11% of the sample. The sample was blood. Receptors originate from a woman aged 25 to 45 in good health.

The rearrangement joins TRBV12-3 or TRBV12-4 to TRBJ2-3, with TRBD1 matching over 8 bases. J gave up 0 bases and V 4 bases, and 12 bases lay outside the gene matches. There are 18 residues in the CDR3. In DNA, the CDR3 is TGTGCCAGCAGTTGGACAGGGAAAGTCTATTCTAGCACAGATACGCAGTATTTT. Translated: CASSWTGKVYSSTDTQYF.

The rearrangement uses TRBV14 and TRBJ1-2; TRBD1 agrees at 7 bases. With 0 bases clipped from V and 9 bases from J, the junction kept 7 bases outside the gene matches. The CDR3 spans 14 residues. Germline values: CDR1 SGHDN, CDR2 FVKESK. CDR3 in amino acids: CASSQDRTGQSYTF. The CDR3, as DNA: TGTGCCAGCAGCCAAGATCGGACAGGACAAAGCTACACCTTC.